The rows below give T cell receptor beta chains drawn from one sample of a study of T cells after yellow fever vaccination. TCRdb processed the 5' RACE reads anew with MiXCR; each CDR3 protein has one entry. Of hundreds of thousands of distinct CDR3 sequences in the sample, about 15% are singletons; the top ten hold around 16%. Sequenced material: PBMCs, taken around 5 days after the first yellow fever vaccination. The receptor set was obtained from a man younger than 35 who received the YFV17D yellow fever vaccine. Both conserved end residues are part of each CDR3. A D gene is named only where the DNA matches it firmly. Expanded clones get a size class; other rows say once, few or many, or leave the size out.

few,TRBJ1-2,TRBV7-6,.,TGTGCCAGCAGCTTCACCACCTATGGGTATGGCTACACCTTC,CASSFTTYGYGYTF
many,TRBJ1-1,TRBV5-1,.,TGCGCCAGCAGCTTGCGGTCGGGGGCGAACACTGAAGCTTTCTTT,CASSLRSGANTEAFF
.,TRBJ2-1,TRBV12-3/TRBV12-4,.,TGTGCCAGCGGATTAGCGTCCTACAATGAGCAGTTCTTC,CASGLASYNEQFF
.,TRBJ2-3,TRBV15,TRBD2,TGTGCCACCAGCACGGGAGGGACTAGCGGGGGCACAGATACGCAGTATTTT,CATSTGGTSGGTDTQYF
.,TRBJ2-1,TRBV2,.,TGTGCCAGCAGTCCCGGACGGGGGCCGATCAATGAGCAGTTCTTC,CASSPGRGPINEQFF
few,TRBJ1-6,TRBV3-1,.,TGTGCCAGCAGCCCAACCGGGGGGGGTGCACCCCTCCACTTT,CASSPTGGGAPLHF
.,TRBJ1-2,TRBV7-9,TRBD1,TGTGCCAGCTCTGGACCAGGGGGCCCTCCTGGCTACACCTTC,CASSGPGGPPGYTF
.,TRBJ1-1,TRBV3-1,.,TGTGCCAGCAGCCAAGAGGGACATGGCGCTGAAGCTTTCTTT,CASSQEGHGAEAFF
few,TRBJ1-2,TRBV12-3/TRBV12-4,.,TGTGCCAGCAGTTTGAGTCTGGGGAGCTATGGCTACACCTTC,CASSLSLGSYGYTF
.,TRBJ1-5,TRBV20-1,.,TGCAGTGCTAGTCACCCCCATCTCCAGCATTTT,CSASHPHLQHF
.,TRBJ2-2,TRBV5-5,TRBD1,TGTGCCAGCGGGAGTATGACAGGGTGGAGCGGGGAGCTGTTTTTT,CASGSMTGWSGELFF
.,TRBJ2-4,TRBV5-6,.,TGTGCCATGGGCCCATGGATCGGAAACATTCAGTACTTC,CAMGPWIGNIQYF
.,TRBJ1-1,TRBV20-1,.,TGCAGTGCCCAAACGTTATTCCCCACTGAAGCTTTCTTT,CSAQTLFPTEAFF
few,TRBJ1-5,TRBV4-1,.,TGCGCCAGCAGCCAATCGGTCGGGTCAGGGCAGCCCCAGCATTTT,CASSQSVGSGQPQHF
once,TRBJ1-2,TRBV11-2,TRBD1,TGTGCCAGCAGCTCCTACACTTCCAGGGGGCAGGGCTACACCTTC,CASSSYTSRGQGYTF
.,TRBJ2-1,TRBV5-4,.,TGTGCCAGCAGCGCGGCCGGGCCCGCGGATGAGCAGTTCTTC,CASSAAGPADEQFF
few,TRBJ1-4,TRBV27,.,TGTGCCAGCAGTACGGGGTTAACTAATGAAAAACTGTTTTTT,CASSTGLTNEKLFF
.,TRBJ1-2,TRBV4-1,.,TGCGCCAGCAGCCAGGGGGGGGCGCTTAGCTATGGCTACACCTTC,CASSQGGALSYGYTF
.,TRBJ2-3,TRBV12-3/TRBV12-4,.,TGTGCCAGCAGCCCCAGGGTTAGCACAGATACGCAGTATTTT,CASSPRVSTDTQYF
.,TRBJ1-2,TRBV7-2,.,TGTGCCAGCAGTCTGGCCATGGGAGGCTCTGGCTACACCTTC,CASSLAMGGSGYTF
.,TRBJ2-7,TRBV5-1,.,TGCGCCAGCAGTTCAGACGGCCAGGCTTACGAGCAGTACTTC,CASSSDGQAYEQYF
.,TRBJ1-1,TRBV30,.,TGTGCCTGGAGGGGGGGATGGAACACTGAAGCTTTCTTT,CAWRGGWNTEAFF
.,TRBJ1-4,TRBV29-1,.,TGCAGCGTTGCCAAAAATGAAAAACTGTTTTTT,CSVAKNEKLFF
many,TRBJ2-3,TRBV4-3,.,TGTGCCAGCAGCCAGGACAGCACAGATACGCAGTATTTT,CASSQDSTDTQYF
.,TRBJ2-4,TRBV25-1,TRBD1,TGTGCCAGCAGTGACATCGACAGGGGAAAAGACATTCAGTACTTC,CASSDIDRGKDIQYF
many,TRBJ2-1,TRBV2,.,TGTGCCAGCAGTGGCTCCTACAATGAGCAGTTCTTC,CASSGSYNEQFF
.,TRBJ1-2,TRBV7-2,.,TGTGCCAGCAGCCCCATCGGAACGAGAACAATCTATGGCTACACCTTC,CASSPIGTRTIYGYTF
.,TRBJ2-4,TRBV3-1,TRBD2,TGTGCCAGCAGCCACGCACTAGCGGGGGGACTGGCCAAAAACATTCAGTACTTC,CASSHALAGGLAKNIQYF
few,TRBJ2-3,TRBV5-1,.,TGCGCCAGCAGCTTGGGAAGGGGACCAGATACGCAGTATTTT,CASSLGRGPDTQYF
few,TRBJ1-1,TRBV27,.,TGTGCCAGCAGTAAGGGTTGGGACACTGAAGCTTTCTTT,CASSKGWDTEAFF
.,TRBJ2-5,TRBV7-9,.,TGTGCCAGCAGCATAGGGGGATCCCGGGAGACCCAGTACTTC,CASSIGGSRETQYF
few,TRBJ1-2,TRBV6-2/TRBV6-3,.,TGTGCCAGCAGTTACACCCGGGGGGTTGGGGGCTACACCTTC,CASSYTRGVGGYTF
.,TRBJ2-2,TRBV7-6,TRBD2,TGTGCCAGCAGCTCCCCCGGTAGCGGGGACCTCACCGGGGAGCTGTTTTTT,CASSSPGSGDLTGELFF
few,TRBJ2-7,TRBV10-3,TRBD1,TGTGCCATCAGGGAAGAGGGACAGGTCCCCTACGAGCAGTACTTC,CAIREEGQVPYEQYF
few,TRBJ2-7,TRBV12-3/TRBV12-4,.,TGTGCCAGCACCCAATTCATTGGGGAGGATTACGAGCAGTACTTC,CASTQFIGEDYEQYF
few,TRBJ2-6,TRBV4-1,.,TGCGCCAGCAGCCAATATACAACTGGGGCCAACGTCCTGACTTTC,CASSQYTTGANVLTF
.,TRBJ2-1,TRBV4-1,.,TGCGCCAGCAGCCACAAAGACCCGAGCTCCTACAATGAGCAGTTCTTC,CASSHKDPSSYNEQFF
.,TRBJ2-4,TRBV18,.,TGTGCCAGCTCACCGGGGACCGAGGCCGCGATTCAGTACTTC,CASSPGTEAAIQYF
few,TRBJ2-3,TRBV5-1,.,TGCGCCAGCAGCGGAGCGCCGGGGGCAGATACGCAGTATTTT,CASSGAPGADTQYF
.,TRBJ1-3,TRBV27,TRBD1,TGTGCCAGCAGTAGAGGGGGCTCCCCCGGAAACACCATATATTTT,CASSRGGSPGNTIYF
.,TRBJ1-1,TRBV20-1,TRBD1,TGCAGTGCTCCCAACAGGGGAACTAACACTGAAGCTTTCTTT,CSAPNRGTNTEAFF
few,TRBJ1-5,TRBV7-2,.,TGTGCCAGCAGCTTAGTTTGGGTGCCGAATCAGCCCCAGCATTTT,CASSLVWVPNQPQHF
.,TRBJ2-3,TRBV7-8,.,TGTGCCAGCAGCTTAATGGGGGGTACCACAGATACGCAGTATTTT,CASSLMGGTTDTQYF
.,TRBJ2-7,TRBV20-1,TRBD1,TGCAGTGCTCGAGACAGGGTTCGGGACGAGCAGTACTTC,CSARDRVRDEQYF
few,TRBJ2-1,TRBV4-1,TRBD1,TGCGCCAGCAGCCAAGAAAGGACAGGGTTAAGGTCCTACAATGAGCAGTTCTTC,CASSQERTGLRSYNEQFF
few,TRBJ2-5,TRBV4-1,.,TGCGCCAGCAGCCAAGAGCGCCTTACCGGGGGTCAAGAGACCCAGTACTTC,CASSQERLTGGQETQYF
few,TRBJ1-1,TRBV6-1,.,TGTGCCAGCAGACCCGGGACGTTTAGTAAGAACACTGAAGCTTTCTTT,CASRPGTFSKNTEAFF
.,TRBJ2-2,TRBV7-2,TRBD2,TGTGCCAGCAGCTTACTGCCGGGGGGAAACACCGGGGAGCTGTTTTTT,CASSLLPGGNTGELFF
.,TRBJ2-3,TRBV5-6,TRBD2,TGTGCCAGCAGCTGGGGCCTAGCGGGGGGGAGCACAGATACGCAGTATTTT,CASSWGLAGGSTDTQYF
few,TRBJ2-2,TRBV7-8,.,TGTGCCAGCAGCCGTACCCGCATCCGGGAGCTGTTTTTT,CASSRTRIRELFF
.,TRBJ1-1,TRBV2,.,TGTGCCAGCAGTGAAAGGGGGAGGGGAAGGACTGAAGCTTTCTTT,CASSERGRGRTEAFF
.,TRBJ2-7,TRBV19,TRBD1,TGTGCCAGCTCCGGGACAGGAATCTACGAGCAGTACTTC,CASSGTGIYEQYF
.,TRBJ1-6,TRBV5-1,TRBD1,TGCGCCAGCAGCCAACAGGGGGCACGGAATTCACCCCTCCACTTT,CASSQQGARNSPLHF
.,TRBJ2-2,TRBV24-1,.,TGTGCCACCATGGCCCCTGTGGCGGGGACGAACACCGGGGAGCTGTTTTTT,CATMAPVAGTNTGELFF
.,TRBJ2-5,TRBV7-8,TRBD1,TGTGCCAGCAGCTTAGTAGTTACAGGGGAAGAGACCCAGTACTTC,CASSLVVTGEETQYF
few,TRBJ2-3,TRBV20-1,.,TGCAGTGCTAGTAGTGGGGTTTTTGCAGATACGCAGTATTTT,CSASSGVFADTQYF
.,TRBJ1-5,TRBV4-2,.,TGTGCCAGCAGCCAAGATCCGAGAGGGGGAAAGCCCCAGCATTTT,CASSQDPRGGKPQHF
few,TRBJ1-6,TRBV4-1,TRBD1,TGCGCCAGCAGTCCCACAGGGGGCCCCCGAGGGTCACCCCTCCACTTT,CASSPTGGPRGSPLHF
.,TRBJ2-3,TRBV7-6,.,TGTGCCAGCAGTGACACGGAGACAGCGTTTTTACATACGCAGTATTTT,CASSDTETAFLHTQYF